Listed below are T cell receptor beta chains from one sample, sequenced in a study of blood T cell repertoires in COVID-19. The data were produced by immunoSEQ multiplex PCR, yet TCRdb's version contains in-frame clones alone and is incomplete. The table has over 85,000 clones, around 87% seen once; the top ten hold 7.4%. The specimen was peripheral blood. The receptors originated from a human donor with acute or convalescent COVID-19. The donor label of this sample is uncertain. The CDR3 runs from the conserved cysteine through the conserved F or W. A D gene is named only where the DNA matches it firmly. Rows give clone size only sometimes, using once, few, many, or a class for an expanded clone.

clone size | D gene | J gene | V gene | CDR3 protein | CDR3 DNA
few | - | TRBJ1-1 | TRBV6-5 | CASISRGENTEAFF | TGTGCCAGCATTTCCAGGGGCGAGAACACTGAAGCTTTCTTT
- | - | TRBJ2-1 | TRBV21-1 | CASSPKPTGGLYNEQFF | TGTGCCAGCAGCCCCAAGCCGACAGGGGGCCTTTACAATGAGCAGTTCTTC
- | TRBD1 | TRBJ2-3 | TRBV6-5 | CASFPGQGAFDTQYF | TGTGCCAGTTTCCCGGGACAGGGGGCGTTTGATACGCAGTATTTT
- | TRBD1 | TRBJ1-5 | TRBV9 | CASIALHTGQGSIQPQHF | TGTGCCAGCATCGCCCTTCATACTGGACAGGGGTCGATTCAGCCCCAGCATTTT
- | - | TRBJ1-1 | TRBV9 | CASSVVDTYTEAFF | TGTGCCAGCAGCGTAGTCGACACCTACACTGAAGCTTTCTTT
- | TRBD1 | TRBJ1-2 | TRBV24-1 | CATSDSDRVTGYTF | TGTGCCACCAGTGATTCCGACAGGGTTACCGGCTACACCTTC
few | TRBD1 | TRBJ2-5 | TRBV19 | CASSMGQGVETQYF | TGTGCCAGTAGTATGGGACAGGGAGTGGAGACCCAGTACTTC
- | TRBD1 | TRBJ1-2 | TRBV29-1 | CSGGGQLYGYTF | TGCAGCGGGGGGGGACAGCTCTACGGCTACACCTTC
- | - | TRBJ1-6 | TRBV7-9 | CDPRRGDSPLHF | TGTGATCCTCGGAGGGGTGATTCACCCCTCCACTTT
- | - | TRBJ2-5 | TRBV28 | CASSGETQYF | TGTGCCAGCAGCGGAGAGACCCAGTACTTC
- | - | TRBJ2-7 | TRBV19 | CASSIDWRGSYEQYF | TGTGCCAGTAGTATAGATTGGCGGGGTTCCTACGAGCAGTACTTC
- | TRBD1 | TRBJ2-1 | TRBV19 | CACTKDRGRTNEQFF | TGTGCCTGTACCAAGGACAGGGGTAGGACAAATGAGCAGTTCTTC